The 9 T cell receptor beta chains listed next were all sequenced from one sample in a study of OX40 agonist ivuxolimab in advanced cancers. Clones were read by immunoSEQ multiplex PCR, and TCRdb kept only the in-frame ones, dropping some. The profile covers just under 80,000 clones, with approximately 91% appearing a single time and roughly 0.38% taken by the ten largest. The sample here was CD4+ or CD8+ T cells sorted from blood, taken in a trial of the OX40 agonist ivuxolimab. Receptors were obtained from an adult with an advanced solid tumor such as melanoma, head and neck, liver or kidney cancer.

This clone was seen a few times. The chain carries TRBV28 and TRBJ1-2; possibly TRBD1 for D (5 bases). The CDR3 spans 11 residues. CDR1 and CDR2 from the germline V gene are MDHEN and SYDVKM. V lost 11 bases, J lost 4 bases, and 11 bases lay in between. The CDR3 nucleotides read TGTGCCGTCCGGGGCGGCTATGGCTACACCTTC. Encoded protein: CAVRGGYGYTF.

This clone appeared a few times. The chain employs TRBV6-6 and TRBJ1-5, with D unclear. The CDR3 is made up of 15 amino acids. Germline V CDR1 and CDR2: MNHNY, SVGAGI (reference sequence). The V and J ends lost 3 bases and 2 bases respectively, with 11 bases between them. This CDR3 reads CASSYWVSGNQPQHF. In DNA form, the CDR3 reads TGTGCCAGCAGTTATTGGGTTTCAGGCAATCAGCCCCAGCATTTT.

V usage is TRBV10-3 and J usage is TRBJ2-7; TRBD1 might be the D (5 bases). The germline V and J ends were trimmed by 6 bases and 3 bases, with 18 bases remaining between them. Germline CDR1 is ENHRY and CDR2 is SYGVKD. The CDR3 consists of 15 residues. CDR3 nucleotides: TGTGCCATCAGCGCCCCCAACTCAGGGTACTACGAGCAGTACTTC. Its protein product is CAISAPNSGYYEQYF.

This CDR3 reads CAWKTEVGTQYF. The CDR3 coding sequence is TGTGCCTGGAAGACGGAGGTGGGGACCCAGTACTTC. The chain has TRBV30 and TRBJ2-5; D is possibly TRBD2 (5 bases). V was shortened by 4 bases and J by 7 bases, with 13 bases between the two germline ends. The germline V gene has CDR1 GTSNPN and CDR2 SVGIG (reference sequence). The CDR3 is 12 residues long.

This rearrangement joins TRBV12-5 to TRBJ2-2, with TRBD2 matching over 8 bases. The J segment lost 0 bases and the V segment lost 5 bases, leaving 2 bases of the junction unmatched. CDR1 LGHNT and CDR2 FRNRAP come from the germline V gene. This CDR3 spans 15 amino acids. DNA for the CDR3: TGTGCTAGTGGTCCGGGACTAGCGAACACCGGGGAGCTGTTTTTT. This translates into CASGPGLANTGELFF. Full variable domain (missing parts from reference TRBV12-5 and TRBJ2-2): DARVTQTPRHKVTEMGQEVTMRCQPILGHNTVFWYRQTMMQGLELLAYFRNRAPLDDSGMPKDRFSAEMPDATLATLKIQPSEPRDSAVYFCASGPGLANTGELFFGEGSRLTVL.

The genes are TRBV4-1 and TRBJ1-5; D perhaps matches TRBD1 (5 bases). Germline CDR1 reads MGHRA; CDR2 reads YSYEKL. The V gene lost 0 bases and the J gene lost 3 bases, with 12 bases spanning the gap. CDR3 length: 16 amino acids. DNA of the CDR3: TGCGCCAGCAGCCAAGATGTAAGACAGTCCAATCAGCCCCAGCATTTT. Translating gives CASSQDVRQSNQPQHF.

The CDR3 DNA reads TGTGCCAGCAGCCCTCCAGGGGCCAAAAACATTCAGTACTTC. Translating gives CASSPPGAKNIQYF. The chain recombines TRBV5-6 with TRBJ2-4; tentatively, D is TRBD1 (5 bases). The CDR3 extends over 14 amino acids. The germline V gene has CDR1 SGHDT and CDR2 YYEEEE. Trimming shortened V by 4 bases and J by 1 base, and 9 bases separated the two germline ends.

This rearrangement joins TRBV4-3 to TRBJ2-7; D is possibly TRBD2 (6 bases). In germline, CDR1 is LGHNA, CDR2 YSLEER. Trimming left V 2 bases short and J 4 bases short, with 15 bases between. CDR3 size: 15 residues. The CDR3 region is CASSQNPSGPYEQYF. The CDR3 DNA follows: TGCGCCAGCAGCCAAAACCCCAGCGGGCCTTACGAGCAGTACTTC.

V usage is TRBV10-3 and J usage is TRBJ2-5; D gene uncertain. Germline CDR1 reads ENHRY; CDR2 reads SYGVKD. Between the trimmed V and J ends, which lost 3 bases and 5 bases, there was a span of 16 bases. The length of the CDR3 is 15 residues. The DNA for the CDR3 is TGTGCCATCAGTGAAGGGCAGTTGGCTAGGGAGACCCAGTACTTC. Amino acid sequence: CAISEGQLARETQYF.